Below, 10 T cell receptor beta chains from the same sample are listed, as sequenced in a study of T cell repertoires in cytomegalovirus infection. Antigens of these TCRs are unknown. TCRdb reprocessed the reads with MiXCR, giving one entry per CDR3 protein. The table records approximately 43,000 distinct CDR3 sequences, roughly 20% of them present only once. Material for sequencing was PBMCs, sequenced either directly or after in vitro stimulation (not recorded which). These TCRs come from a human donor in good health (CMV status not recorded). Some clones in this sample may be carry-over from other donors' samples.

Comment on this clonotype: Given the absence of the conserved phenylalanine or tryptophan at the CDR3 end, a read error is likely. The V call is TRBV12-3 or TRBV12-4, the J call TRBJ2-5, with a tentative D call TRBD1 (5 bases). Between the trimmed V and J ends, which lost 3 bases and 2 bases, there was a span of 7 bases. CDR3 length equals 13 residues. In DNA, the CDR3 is TGTGCCAGCAGTTTTGCAGGGCAAGAGACCCAGTACTTA. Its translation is CASSFAGQETQYL.

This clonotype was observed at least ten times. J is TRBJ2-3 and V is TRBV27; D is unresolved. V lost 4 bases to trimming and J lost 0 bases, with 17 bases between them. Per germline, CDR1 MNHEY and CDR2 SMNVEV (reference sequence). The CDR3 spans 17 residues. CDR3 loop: CASSSPFVGSSTDTQYF. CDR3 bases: TGTGCCAGCAGTTCCCCATTTGTGGGGTCTAGCACAGATACGCAGTATTTT.

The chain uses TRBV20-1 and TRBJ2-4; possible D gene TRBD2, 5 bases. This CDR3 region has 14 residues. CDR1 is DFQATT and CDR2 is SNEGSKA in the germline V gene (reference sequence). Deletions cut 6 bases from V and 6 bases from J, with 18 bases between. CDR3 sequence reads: CSATSGGPGNIQYF. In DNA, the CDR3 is TGCAGTGCCACAAGCGGTGGTCCGGGAAACATTCAGTACTTC.

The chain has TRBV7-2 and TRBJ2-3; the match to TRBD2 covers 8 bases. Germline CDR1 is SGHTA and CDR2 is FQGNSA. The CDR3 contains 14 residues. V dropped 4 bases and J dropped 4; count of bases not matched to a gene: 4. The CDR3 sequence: CASSYGREADTQYF. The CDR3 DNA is TGTGCCAGCAGCTACGGGCGGGAGGCAGATACGCAGTATTTT.

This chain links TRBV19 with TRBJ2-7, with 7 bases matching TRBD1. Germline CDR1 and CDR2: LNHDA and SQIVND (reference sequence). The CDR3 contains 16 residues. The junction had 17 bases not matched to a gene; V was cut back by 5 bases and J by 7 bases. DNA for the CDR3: TGTGCCAGTAGTTTGCACCGGTGGGACAGTATCGAAGAGCAGTACTTC. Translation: CASSLHRWDSIEEQYF. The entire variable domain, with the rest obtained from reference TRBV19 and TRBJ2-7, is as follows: DGGITQSPKYLFRKEGQNVTLSCEQNLNHDAMYWYRQDPGQGLRLIYYSQIVNDFQKGDIAEGYSVSREKKESFPLTVTSAQKNPTAFYLCASSLHRWDSIEEQYFGPGTRLTVT.

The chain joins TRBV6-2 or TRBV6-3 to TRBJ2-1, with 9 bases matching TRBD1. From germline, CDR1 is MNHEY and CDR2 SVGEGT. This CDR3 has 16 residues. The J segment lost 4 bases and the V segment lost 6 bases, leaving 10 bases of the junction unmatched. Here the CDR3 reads CASRDPGTGKYNEQFF. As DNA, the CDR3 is TGTGCCAGCAGGGATCCAGGGACAGGGAAATACAATGAGCAGTTCTTC.

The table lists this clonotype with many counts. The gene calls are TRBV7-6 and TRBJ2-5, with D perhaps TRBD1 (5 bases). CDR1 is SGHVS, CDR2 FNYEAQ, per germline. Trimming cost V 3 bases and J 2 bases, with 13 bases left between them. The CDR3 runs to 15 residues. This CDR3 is CASSFVGKGQETQYF. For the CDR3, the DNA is TGTGCCAGCAGCTTCGTCGGTAAGGGGCAAGAGACCCAGTACTTC. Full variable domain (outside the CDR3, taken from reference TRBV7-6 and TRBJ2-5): GAGVSQSPRYKVTKRGQDVALRCDPISGHVSLYWYRQALGQGPEFLTYFNYEAQQDKSGLPNDRFSAERPEGSISTLTIQRTEQRDSAMYRCASSFVGKGQETQYFGPGTRLLVL.

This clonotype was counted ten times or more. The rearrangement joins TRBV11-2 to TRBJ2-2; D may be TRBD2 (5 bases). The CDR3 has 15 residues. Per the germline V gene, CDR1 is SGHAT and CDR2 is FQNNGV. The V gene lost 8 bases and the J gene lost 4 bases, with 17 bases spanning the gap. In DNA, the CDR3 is TGTGCCAGCCGGAAGGTGGCGGGTGTCACCGGGGAGCTGTTTTTT. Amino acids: CASRKVAGVTGELFF.

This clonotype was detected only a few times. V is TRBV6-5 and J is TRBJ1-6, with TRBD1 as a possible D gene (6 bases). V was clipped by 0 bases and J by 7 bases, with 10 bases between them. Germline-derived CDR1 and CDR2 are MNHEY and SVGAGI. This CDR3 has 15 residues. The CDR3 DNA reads TGTGCCAGCAGTTACTCGTGGCAGGGGAATTCACCCCTCCACTTT. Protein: CASSYSWQGNSPLHF.

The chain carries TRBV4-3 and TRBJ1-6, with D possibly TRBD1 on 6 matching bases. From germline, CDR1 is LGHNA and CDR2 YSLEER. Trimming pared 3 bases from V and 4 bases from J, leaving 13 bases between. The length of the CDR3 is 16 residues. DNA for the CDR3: TGCGCCAGCAGCCAGGAACAGGGTCTTTATAATTCACCCCTCCACTTT. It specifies CASSQEQGLYNSPLHF.